The 14 T cell receptor beta chains below were found in one sample sequenced in a study of T cell responses to AZD1222 COVID-19 vaccine. Libraries were prepared by immunoSEQ multiplex PCR; TCRdb keeps only in-frame clonotypes and omits some of them. The table shows just under 150,000 clones, with about 86% occurring only once. Sequences were derived from peripheral blood, sampled 28 days after the second AZD1222 dose. Source of these receptors: an adult who received the AZD1222 COVID-19 vaccine.

The V and J genes are TRBV28 and TRBJ1-5, with 7 bases identical to TRBD1. V gave up 7 bases and J gave up 0 bases; unmatched junction bases: 3. The CDR3 sequence is 14 residues long. Germline lookup yields CDR1 MDHEN and CDR2 SYDVKM. DNA of the CDR3: TGTGCCAGCAAGACAGGGAATAGCAATCAGCCCCAGCATTTT. Translating it yields CASKTGNSNQPQHF.

The V gene is TRBV24-1, the J gene TRBJ2-3; 9 bases are shared with TRBD2. The J segment lost 0 bases and the V segment lost 4 bases, leaving 4 bases of the junction unmatched. Germline-derived CDR1 and CDR2 are KGHDR and SFDVKD. The CDR3 runs to 16 residues. The CDR3 nucleotides read TGTGCCACCAGTGACGTAGCGGGAGCGAGCACAGATACGCAGTATTTT. Amino acids: CATSDVAGASTDTQYF.

The chain joins TRBV29-1 to TRBJ1-4, with TRBD1 identical over 7 bases. This CDR3 is built from 13 residues. After removal of 5 bases from V and 7 bases from J, the junction contained 7 bases not matched to a gene. Germline CDR1 reads SQVTM; CDR2 reads ANQGSEA. The CDR3 bases are TGCAGCGTTAGGGGACAGTACAGTGAAAAACTGTTTTTT. Amino acids: CSVRGQYSEKLFF.

The genes are TRBV7-2 and TRBJ1-3, with 7 positions matching TRBD1. Trimming at V came to 7 bases and at J to 0 bases, leaving 9 bases not matched to a gene. Germline V CDR1 and CDR2: SGHTA, FQGNSA. The CDR3 covers 16 residues. The CDR3 coding sequence is TGTGCCAGCACCCCTATGACAGGGACCTCTGGAAACACCATATATTTT. Translated: CASTPMTGTSGNTIYF.

The gene calls are TRBV15 and TRBJ2-7; D is undetermined. There are 13 residues in the CDR3. Trimming pared 5 bases from V and 5 bases from J, leaving 13 bases between. Germline values: CDR1 LNHNV, CDR2 YYDKDF (reference sequence). In nucleotides, the CDR3 is TGTGCCACCAGCCGTCTCGATTGGGACGAGCAGTACTTC. This translates into CATSRLDWDEQYF.

The chain employs TRBV2 and TRBJ1-6; 10 bases agree with TRBD1. CDR1 is SNHLY and CDR2 is FYNNEI in the germline V gene. The CDR3 loop spans 13 amino acids. With V trimmed by 6 bases and J by 7 bases, 0 bases remained unmatched. CDR3 region: CASRGQGNSPLHF. CDR3 DNA sequence: TGTGCCAGCAGGGGACAGGGGAATTCACCCCTCCACTTT.

The genes are TRBV18 and TRBJ2-3; 8 nucleotides match TRBD2. Trimming took 6 bases from V and 1 from J; bases not matched to a gene: 3. The germline CDR1 and CDR2 sequences are KGHSH and LQKENI. CDR3 length equals 14 residues. The CDR3 DNA is TGTGCCAGCTCGCGGCGGGAGGGCACAGATACGCAGTATTTT. This gives the protein CASSRREGTDTQYF.

This rearrangement joins TRBV10-3 to TRBJ2-5; 9 bases map to TRBD1. Per germline, CDR1 ENHRY and CDR2 SYGVKD. CDR3 length: 13 residues. Trimming at V came to 10 bases and at J to 5 bases, leaving 8 bases not matched to a gene. The CDR3 DNA follows: TGTGCCAGTGGTGACAGGGGGGGGGAGACCCAGTACTTC. Protein: CASGDRGGETQYF.

The chain carries TRBV10-3 and TRBJ2-1; 11 bases align to TRBD2. Germline V CDR1 and CDR2: ENHRY, SYGVKD. The CDR3 consists of 15 residues. V shed 4 bases and J 5 bases; nucleotides not matched to a gene: 4. This CDR3 reads CAISGLAGGNNEQFF. The CDR3 bases are TGTGCCATCAGTGGATTAGCGGGAGGGAACAATGAGCAGTTCTTC.

The chain carries TRBV5-1 and TRBJ2-3, with TRBD1 identical over 7 bases. Germline CDR1 SGHRS, CDR2 YFSETQ. With 0 bases clipped from V and 4 bases from J, the junction kept 5 bases outside the gene matches. The CDR3 extends over 15 amino acids. CDR3 region: CASSLAATGADTQYF. The CDR3 DNA reads TGCGCCAGCAGCTTGGCTGCTACAGGGGCAGATACGCAGTATTTT. Variable domain in full (rest from reference TRBV5-1 and TRBJ2-3): KAGVTQTPRYLIKTRGQQVTLSCSPISGHRSVSWYQQTPGQGLQFLFEYFSETQRNKGNFPGRFSGRQFSNSRSEMNVSTLELGDSALYLCASSLAATGADTQYFGPGTRLTVL.

This sequence joins TRBV29-1 and TRBJ1-1; D unclear. Deletions cut 5 bases from V and 0 bases from J, with 4 bases between. Germline V gives CDR1 SQVTM, CDR2 ANQGSEA. The CDR3 runs to 11 residues. CDR3 region: CSVFLNTEAFF. CDR3 DNA sequence: TGCAGCGTTTTCCTGAACACTGAAGCTTTCTTT.

This clone is a singleton in its sample. The chain has TRBV18 and TRBJ2-7; 9 bases agree with TRBD1. With 3 bases clipped from V and 7 bases from J, the junction kept 16 bases outside the gene matches. Germline values: CDR1 KGHSH, CDR2 LQKENI. CDR3 length equals 17 residues. The CDR3 DNA sequence: TGTGCCAGCTCACCCCCGGGACAGGGCGCCCTGGGATGGGAGCAGTACTTC. It encodes CASSPPGQGALGWEQYF.

The chain links TRBV15 to TRBJ1-2; tentatively, D is TRBD1 (6 bases). Germline V CDR1 and CDR2: LNHNV, YYDKDF (reference sequence). The V end lost 5 bases, the J end lost 1 base, and 26 bases lay between the germline ends. The CDR3 consists of 19 residues. The CDR3 protein is CATSPRAVGGASFNYGYTF. CDR3 nucleotides: TGTGCCACCAGCCCACGGGCGGTGGGGGGGGCCTCGTTTAACTATGGCTACACCTTC.

By proportion, this clone is medium-sized. Written as DNA, the CDR3 is TGTGCCATCGGTCCCTACTCAGGGGAGCAGTACTTC. Encoded protein: CAIGPYSGEQYF. This rearrangement joins TRBV10-3 to TRBJ2-7, with D maybe TRBD1 (5 bases). The germline V and J ends were trimmed by 8 bases and 7 bases, with 15 bases remaining between them. The CDR3 has 12 amino acids. Germline lookup yields CDR1 ENHRY and CDR2 SYGVKD.